This TCR beta chain derives from a study of B cell selection in AIRE deficiency. Study-level results: Patient Tconv cells held 25% to 35% of Treg sequences shared by healthy donors. Healthy Tconv contained about 35% of shared healthy Treg sequences; only TCRbeta sequenced.

Of note for this clone: What it recognizes is unknown.

Sorted regulatory T cells were CD4-positive, CD25-high and CD127-low or negative. The protocol was immunoSEQ multiplex PCR, while the TCRdb copy is restricted to in-frame clones and leaves out a portion. The table lists tens of thousands of clones, 92% of them singletons. This CDR3 is built from 17 residues. Sequenced: CD4+CD25+ Tregs sorted from PBMCs. The chain couples TRBV21-1 to TRBJ1-1; the table's D call of TRBD1 was not tested on the DNA. TRBV21-1 constitutes a pseudogene. The sequence was collected from a human donor in good health. Here the CDR3 reads CASSKAIPGQGVTEAFF. The CDR3, as DNA: TGTGCCAGCAGCAAAGCGATACCGGGACAGGGTGTCACTGAAGCTTTCTTT.